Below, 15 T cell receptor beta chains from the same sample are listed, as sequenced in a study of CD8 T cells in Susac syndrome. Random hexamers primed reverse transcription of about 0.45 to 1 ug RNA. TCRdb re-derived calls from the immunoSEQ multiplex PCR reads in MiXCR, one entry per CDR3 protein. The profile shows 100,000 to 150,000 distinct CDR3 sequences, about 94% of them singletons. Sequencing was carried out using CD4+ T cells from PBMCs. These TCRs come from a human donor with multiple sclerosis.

The CDR3 DNA sequence: TGTGCCAGCAGTTCCGACAGGCTTGAGGAGCAGTACTTC. Protein product: CASSSDRLEEQYF. This chain connects TRBV11-2 to TRBJ2-7; weak D call: TRBD1 (6 bases). Deletions cut 6 bases from V and 7 bases from J, with 16 bases between. Germline V gives CDR1 SGHAT, CDR2 FQNNGV. CDR3 size: 13 residues.

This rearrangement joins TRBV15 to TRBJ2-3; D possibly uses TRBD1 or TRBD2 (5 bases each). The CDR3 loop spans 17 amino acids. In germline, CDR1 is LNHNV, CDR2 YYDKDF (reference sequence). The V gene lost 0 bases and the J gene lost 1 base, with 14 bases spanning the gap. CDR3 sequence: CATSRERGEWRTDTQYF. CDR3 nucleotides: TGTGCCACCAGCAGAGAGAGGGGAGAGTGGCGCACAGATACGCAGTATTTT.

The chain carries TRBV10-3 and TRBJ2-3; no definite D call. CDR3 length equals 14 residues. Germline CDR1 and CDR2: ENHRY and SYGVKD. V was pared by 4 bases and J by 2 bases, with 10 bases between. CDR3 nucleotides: TGTGCCATCAGTGTCGGTCAGAACACAGATACGCAGTATTTT. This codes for CAISVGQNTDTQYF.

The CDR3 nucleotides read TGTGCCAGCCGGTTGGACCTACAAGAGACCCAGTACTTC. Translation gives CASRLDLQETQYF. The genes are TRBV7-9 and TRBJ2-5; D unclear. The V end lost 8 bases, the J end lost 2 bases, and 12 bases lay between the germline ends. The CDR3 consists of 13 residues. The germline gives CDR1 SEHNR, CDR2 FQNEAQ (reference sequence).

CDR3 DNA sequence: TGCAGCGTTGAAGATGGGAGTCGATCCGGGGGGACTGAAGCTTTCTTT. Amino acid sequence: CSVEDGSRSGGTEAFF. The chain joins TRBV29-1 to TRBJ1-1, with a tentative D call TRBD1 (5 bases). Germline loops: CDR1 SQVTM, CDR2 ANQGSEA. This CDR3 has 16 amino acids. V lost 0 bases and J 5 bases, leaving 19 bases between the germline ends.

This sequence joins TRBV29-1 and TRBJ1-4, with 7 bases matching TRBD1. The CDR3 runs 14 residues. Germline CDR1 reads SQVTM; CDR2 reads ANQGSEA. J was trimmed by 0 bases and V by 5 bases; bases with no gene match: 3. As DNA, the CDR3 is TGCAGCGTTTGGGGGACAGCAACTAATGAAAAACTGTTTTTT. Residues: CSVWGTATNEKLFF. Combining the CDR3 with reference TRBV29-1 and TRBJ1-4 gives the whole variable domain SAVISQKPSRDICQRGTSLTIQCQVDSQVTMMFWYRQQPGQSLTLIATANQGSEATYESGFVIDKFPISRPNLTFSTLTVSNMSPEDSSIYLCSVWGTATNEKLFFGSGTQLSVL.

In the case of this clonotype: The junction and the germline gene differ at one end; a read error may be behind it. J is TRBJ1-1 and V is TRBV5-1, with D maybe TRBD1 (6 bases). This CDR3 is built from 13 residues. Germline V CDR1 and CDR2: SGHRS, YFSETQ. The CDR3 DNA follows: TGTGCCAGCTCACTAGGGGGGGACACTGAAGCTTTCTTT. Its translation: CASSLGGDTEAFF.

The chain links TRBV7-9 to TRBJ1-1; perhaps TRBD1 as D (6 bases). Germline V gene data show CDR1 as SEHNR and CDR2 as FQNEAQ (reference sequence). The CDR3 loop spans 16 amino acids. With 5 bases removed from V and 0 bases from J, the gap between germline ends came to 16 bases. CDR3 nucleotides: TGTGCCAGCAGCAAACTACAGGGTAATTTGAACACTGAAGCTTTCTTT. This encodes CASSKLQGNLNTEAFF.

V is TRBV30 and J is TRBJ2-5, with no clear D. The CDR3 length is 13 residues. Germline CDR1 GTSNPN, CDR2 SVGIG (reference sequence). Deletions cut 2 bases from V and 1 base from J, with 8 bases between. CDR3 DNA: TGTGCCTGGAGTACAGTGCTCCAAGAGACCCAGTACTTC. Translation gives CAWSTVLQETQYF.

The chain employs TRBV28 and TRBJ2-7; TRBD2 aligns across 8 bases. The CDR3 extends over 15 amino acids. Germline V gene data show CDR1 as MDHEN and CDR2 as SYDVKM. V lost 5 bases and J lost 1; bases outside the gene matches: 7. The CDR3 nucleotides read TGTGCCAGCAGTACGGGGGGGGGACCTTCCTACGAGCAGTACTTC. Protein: CASSTGGGPSYEQYF.

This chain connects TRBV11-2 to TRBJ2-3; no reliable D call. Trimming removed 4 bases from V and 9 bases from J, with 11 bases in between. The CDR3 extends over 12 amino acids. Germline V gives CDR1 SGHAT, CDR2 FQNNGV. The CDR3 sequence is CASSSALATQYF. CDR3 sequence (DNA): TGTGCCAGCAGCTCGGCTCTTGCGACGCAGTATTTT. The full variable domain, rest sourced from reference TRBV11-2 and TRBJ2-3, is EAGVAQSPRYKIIEKRQSVAFWCNPISGHATLYWYQQILGQGPKLLIQFQNNGVVDDSQLPKDRFSAERLKGVDSTLKIQPAKLEDSAVYLCASSSALATQYFGPGTRLTVL.

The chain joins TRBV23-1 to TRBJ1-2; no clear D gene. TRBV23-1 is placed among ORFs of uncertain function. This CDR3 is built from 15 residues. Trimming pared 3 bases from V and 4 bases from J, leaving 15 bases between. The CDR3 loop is CASSHPPKGPYGYTF. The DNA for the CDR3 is TGCGCCAGCAGTCATCCCCCTAAGGGCCCCTATGGCTACACCTTC.

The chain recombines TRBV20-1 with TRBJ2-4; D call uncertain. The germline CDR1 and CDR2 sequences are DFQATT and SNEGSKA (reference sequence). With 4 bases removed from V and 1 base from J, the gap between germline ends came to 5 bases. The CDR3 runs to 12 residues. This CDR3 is CSAIEAKNIQYF. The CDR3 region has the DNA TGCAGTGCTATAGAGGCCAAAAACATTCAGTACTTC.

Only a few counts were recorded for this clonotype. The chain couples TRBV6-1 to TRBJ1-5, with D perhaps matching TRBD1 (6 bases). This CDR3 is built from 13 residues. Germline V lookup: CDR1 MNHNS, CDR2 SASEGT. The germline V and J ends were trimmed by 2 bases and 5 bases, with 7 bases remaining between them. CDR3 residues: CASSENRDQPQHF. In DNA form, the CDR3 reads TGTGCCAGCAGTGAAAACAGGGATCAGCCCCAGCATTTT.

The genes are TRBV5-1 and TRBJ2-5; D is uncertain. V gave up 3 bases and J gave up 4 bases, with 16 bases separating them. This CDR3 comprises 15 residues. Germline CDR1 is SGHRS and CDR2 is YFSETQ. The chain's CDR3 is CASSSTSGEGETQYF. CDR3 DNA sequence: TGCGCCAGCAGCTCGACCTCTGGCGAAGGAGAGACCCAGTACTTC.